One and the same sample provided the 10 T cell receptor beta chains below, sequenced in a study of radiotherapy plus CTLA-4 blockade in lung cancer. Generated by immunoSEQ multiplex PCR, the TCRdb table keeps only in-frame clones and is missing some. The data hold around 37,000 clones, with approximately 72% observed a single time. Here the sequenced sample was peripheral blood, taken from a patient treated with radiotherapy plus ipilimumab. The receptors come from a human donor with non-small cell lung cancer who had stable disease on radiotherapy plus ipilimumab.

V and J are TRBV7-9 and TRBJ1-2; D uncertain. Germline lookup yields CDR1 SEHNR and CDR2 FQNEAQ (reference sequence). The CDR3 is made up of 14 amino acids. The V end was cut by 1 base, the J end by 6 bases, with 12 bases between. The CDR3, as DNA: TGTGCCAGCAGCTTAGATTGGGCACGGCATGGCTACACCTTC. Translated: CASSLDWARHGYTF.

CDR3 sequence (DNA): TGTGCCAGCAGTTACGGACAGGGCAATCAGCCCCAGCATTTT. Protein: CASSYGQGNQPQHF. The V and J genes are TRBV2 and TRBJ1-5; the match to TRBD1 covers 7 bases. This CDR3 contains 14 residues. The germline V gene encodes CDR1 SNHLY and CDR2 FYNNEI. J lost 2 bases, V lost 5 bases, and 3 bases had no gene match.

This clone was picked up a small number of times. The chain couples TRBV7-9 to TRBJ1-4, with TRBD1 as a possible D gene (6 bases). Germline V gives CDR1 SEHNR, CDR2 FQNEAQ (reference sequence). Trimming left V 1 base short and J 7 bases short, with 10 bases between. The CDR3 covers 14 residues. CDR3 nucleotide sequence: TGTGCCAGCAGCTTAGGACAGGTCGGTGAAAAACTGTTTTTT. Protein product: CASSLGQVGEKLFF.

The chain employs TRBV11-2 and TRBJ2-2; TRBD1 is a possible D gene (5 bases). V was cut by 5 bases and J by 2 bases, with 18 bases left in between. Germline CDR1 SGHAT, CDR2 FQNNGV. This CDR3 is 17 amino acids long. The CDR3 is CASSDRVAGFNTGELFF. CDR3 nucleotide sequence: TGTGCCAGCAGCGACCGAGTCGCAGGGTTCAACACCGGGGAGCTGTTTTTT. Full variable domain (outside the CDR3, taken from reference TRBV11-2 and TRBJ2-2): EAGVAQSPRYKIIEKRQSVAFWCNPISGHATLYWYQQILGQGPKLLIQFQNNGVVDDSQLPKDRFSAERLKGVDSTLKIQPAKLEDSAVYLCASSDRVAGFNTGELFFGEGSRLTVL.

J is TRBJ2-3 and V is TRBV5-1; 11 nucleotides match TRBD2. CDR3 length: 15 residues. Germline lookup yields CDR1 SGHRS and CDR2 YFSETQ. The V segment lost 7 bases and the J segment 2 bases; nucleotides outside the gene matches: 6. DNA for the CDR3: TGCGCCAGCGCCCCTAGCGGGGGGATCACAGATACGCAGTATTTT. This translates into CASAPSGGITDTQYF.

V and J are TRBV4-3 and TRBJ1-2; D is possibly TRBD1 (5 bases). The length of the CDR3 is 15 residues. Germline V gives CDR1 LGHNA, CDR2 YSLEER. V gave up 0 bases and J gave up 3 bases, with 11 bases separating them. The CDR3 loop is CASSQDPLTDYGYTF. Here the CDR3 DNA reads TGCGCCAGCAGCCAAGATCCGCTGACAGACTATGGCTACACCTTC.

This clone was detected once. The chain has TRBV12-5 and TRBJ1-6; 7 bases match TRBD1. The CDR3 covers 15 residues. Trimming removed 6 bases from V and 6 bases from J; junction bases left unmatched: 8. From germline, CDR1 is LGHNT and CDR2 FRNRAP. This chain's CDR3 is CASGRENRGNSPLHF. CDR3 DNA: TGTGCTAGTGGCCGAGAAAACAGGGGTAATTCACCCCTCCACTTT. The full variable domain, completed using reference TRBV12-5 and TRBJ1-6, is DARVTQTPRHKVTEMGQEVTMRCQPILGHNTVFWYRQTMMQGLELLAYFRNRAPLDDSGMPKDRFSAEMPDATLATLKIQPSEPRDSAVYFCASGRENRGNSPLHFGNGTRLTVT.

The genes are TRBV4-1 and TRBJ1-2; D may be TRBD1 (5 bases). Trimming removed 1 base from V and 3 bases from J, with 12 bases in between. Germline CDR1 is MGHRA and CDR2 is YSYEKL. CDR3 length equals 15 residues. The CDR3: CASSQGPRVDYGYTF. CDR3 coding DNA: TGCGCCAGCAGCCAAGGGCCCAGGGTTGACTATGGCTACACCTTC.

This clone came up a few times. The chain links TRBV7-2 to TRBJ2-2; maybe TRBD1 (6 bases). Germline V gives CDR1 SGHTA, CDR2 FQGNSA. Trimming removed 5 bases from V and 8 bases from J, with 15 bases in between. The CDR3 extends over 14 amino acids. The CDR3 loop reads CASSAQGLVGELFF. CDR3 DNA sequence: TGTGCCAGCAGCGCGCAGGGGCTGGTGGGGGAGCTGTTTTTT.

The rearrangement joins TRBV15 to TRBJ2-1, with D hard to call. CDR1 and CDR2 (germline): LNHNV, YYDKDF (reference sequence). The length of the CDR3 is 14 residues. The ends were cut back, 0 bases at V and 6 bases at J, with 9 bases in the middle. The CDR3 protein is CATSRDPRVNEQFF. The CDR3 bases are TGTGCCACCAGCAGAGATCCACGGGTCAATGAGCAGTTCTTC.